The clone carrying this T cell receptor (beta chain) was counted at least ten times. The data were obtained in a study of spatial heterogeneity in lung cancer. The CDR3 extends over 12 amino acids. Germline V gene sequence: CDR1 SQVTM, CDR2 ANQGSEA. V lost 3 bases, J lost 2 bases, and 7 bases lay in between. TCRdb passed the 5' RACE reads through MiXCR, listing each CDR3 protein once. There are about 2,300 distinct CDR3 sequences in the sample; around 14% occur only once, and approximately 54% lies in the top ten. Documented time point: sample taken at primary tumor resection. Researchers sequenced whole RNA taken from tumor, nontumor lung or frozen PBMC without sorting.

Sequenced material: PBMCs, taken at surgery. The source is a male donor with early-stage non-small cell lung cancer. The V and J genes are TRBV29-1 and TRBJ1-2, with no clear D. The CDR3 is CSVEAENYGYTF. CDR3 nucleotides: TGCAGCGTTGAGGCAGAGAACTATGGCTACACCTTC.